The entry below describes one TCR beta chain. This entry comes from a study of blood T cell repertoires in COVID-19. For the study at large: Acute and convalescent COVID-19 samples came from the United States, Italy and Spain. In each case, the material was cDNA or gDNA derived from T cells, B-cell-depleted T cells, or PBMCs.

In the source study's methods: Amplification of reference gene primers was used by the study to estimate nucleated cell counts. This table comes from immunoSEQ multiplex PCR, and its TCRdb copy is limited to in-frame clones, with some not included. That table furnishes V, J and clone size, whereas the DNA furnished D and trimming. The repertoire consists of about 370,000 clones, with around 92% occurring once and the leading ten covering less than 3.5%. Patients at the Seattle site were enrolled during active infection and followed longitudinally. This CDR3 is built from 14 residues. Germline CDR1 reads SGHNT; CDR2 reads YENEEA. The junction had 8 bases not matched to a gene; V was cut back by 5 bases and J by 5 bases.

The sample taken for sequencing was peripheral blood. This TCR came from a young woman with COVID-19, enrolled during active disease. The V and J genes are TRBV11-3 and TRBJ1-2; 7 bases map to TRBD1. The CDR3 region is CASSPRGQAYGYTF. The CDR3, as DNA: TGTGCCAGCAGCCCGAGAGGACAGGCGTATGGCTACACCTTC.